The following is a TCR beta chain sequence with its context. Its cognate antigen has yet to be identified. No per-base quality is available; no much larger clone lies one base away. CDR3 length: 12 amino acids, cysteine to phenylalanine. Solely the CDR3 DNA is kept, with 36 bases framed from the first base. The germline V gene (reference sequence) provides CDR1 LGHDT and CDR2 YNNKEL. A distance of 8 bases separates the germline ends of V and J, which lose 4 bases and 6 bases respectively. Libraries were prepared through RT-PCR. TCRdb lists the instrument as NextSeq 550. TCRdb trimmed public reads at Q25 via fastp, called clones via MiXCR and kept in-frame beta chains. Each CDR3 protein gets just one entry, which takes the most common genes and DNA from the rows behind it. The sample profile shows about 160,000 distinct CDR3 sequences; approximately 40% of them were found once. About 50% of the sample is held by the ten biggest clonotypes.

The data were taken from a study of patients and donors after allogeneic stem cell transplantation (dated by TCRdb to 2020 to 2021). The source material was blood, either unsorted or a sorted T cell fraction (not recorded which). The rearrangement combines TRBV3-1 with TRBJ2-3, with the D gene uncertain. The TCR originated in a human donor who was either an allogeneic HSCT recipient or a stem cell or donor lymphocyte infusion donor (not recorded which). It is not recorded whose cells these are; they may come from a transplant donor. The CDR3: CASSLGRDTQYF. In nucleotide form, the sequence is TGTGCCAGCAGCCTCGGTAGGGATACGCAGTATTTT.